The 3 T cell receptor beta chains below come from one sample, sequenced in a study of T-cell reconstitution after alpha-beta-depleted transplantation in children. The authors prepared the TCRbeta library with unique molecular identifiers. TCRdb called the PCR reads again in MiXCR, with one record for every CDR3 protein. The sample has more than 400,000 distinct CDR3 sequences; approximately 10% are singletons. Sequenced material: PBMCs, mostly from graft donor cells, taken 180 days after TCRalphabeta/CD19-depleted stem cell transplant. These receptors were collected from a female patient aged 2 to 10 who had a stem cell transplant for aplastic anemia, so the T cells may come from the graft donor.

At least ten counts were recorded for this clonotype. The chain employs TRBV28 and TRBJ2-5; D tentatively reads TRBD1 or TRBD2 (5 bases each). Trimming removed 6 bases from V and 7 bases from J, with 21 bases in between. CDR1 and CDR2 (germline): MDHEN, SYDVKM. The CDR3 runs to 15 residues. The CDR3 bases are TGTGCCAGCAGCCCCTACGCCGGGACCTTAGGGACCCAGTACTTC. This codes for CASSPYAGTLGTQYF.

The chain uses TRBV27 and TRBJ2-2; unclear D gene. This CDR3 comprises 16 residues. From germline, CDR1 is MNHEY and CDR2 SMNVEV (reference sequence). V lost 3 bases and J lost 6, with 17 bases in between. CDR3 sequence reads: CASSFQAVYRAGELFF. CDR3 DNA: TGTGCCAGCAGTTTCCAAGCAGTTTATAGGGCCGGGGAGCTGTTTTTT.

The CDR3 nucleotides are TGTGCCAGCAGTTCACAGGGGGTCTACGAGCAGTACGTC. It translates to CASSSQGVYEQYV. The rearrangement joins TRBV2 to TRBJ2-7, with TRBD1 matching 8 bases. Trimming took 5 bases from V and 3 from J; bases not matched to a gene: 3. CDR3 length: 13 residues. CDR1 and CDR2 from the germline V gene are SNHLY and FYNNEI.